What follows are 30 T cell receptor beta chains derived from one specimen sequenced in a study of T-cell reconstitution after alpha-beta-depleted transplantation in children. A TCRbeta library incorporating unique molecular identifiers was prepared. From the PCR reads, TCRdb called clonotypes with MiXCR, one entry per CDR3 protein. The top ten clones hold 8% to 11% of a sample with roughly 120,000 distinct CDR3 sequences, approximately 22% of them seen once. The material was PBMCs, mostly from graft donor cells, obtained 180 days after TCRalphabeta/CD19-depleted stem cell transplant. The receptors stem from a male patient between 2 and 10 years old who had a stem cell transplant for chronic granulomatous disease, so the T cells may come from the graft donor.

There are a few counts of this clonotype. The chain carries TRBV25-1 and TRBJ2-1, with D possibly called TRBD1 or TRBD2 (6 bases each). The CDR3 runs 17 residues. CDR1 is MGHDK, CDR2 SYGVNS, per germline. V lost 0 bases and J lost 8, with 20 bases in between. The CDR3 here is CASSEYLGGGRFDEQFF. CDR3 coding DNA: TGTGCCAGCAGTGAATATTTAGGGGGAGGAAGGTTCGATGAGCAGTTCTTC.

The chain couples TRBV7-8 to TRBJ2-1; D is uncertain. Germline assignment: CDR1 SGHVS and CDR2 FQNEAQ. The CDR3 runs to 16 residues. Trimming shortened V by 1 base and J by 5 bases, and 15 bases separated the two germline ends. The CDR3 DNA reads TGTGCCAGCAGCTTAGTGGGCAGTTCGCTTAACAATGAGCAGTTCTTC. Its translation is CASSLVGSSLNNEQFF.

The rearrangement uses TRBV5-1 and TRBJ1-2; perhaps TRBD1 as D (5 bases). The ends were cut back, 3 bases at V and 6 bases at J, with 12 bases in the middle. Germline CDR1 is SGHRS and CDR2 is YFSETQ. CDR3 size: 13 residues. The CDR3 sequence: CASSSGTWNGYTF. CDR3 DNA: TGCGCCAGCAGCTCGGGGACCTGGAATGGCTACACCTTC.

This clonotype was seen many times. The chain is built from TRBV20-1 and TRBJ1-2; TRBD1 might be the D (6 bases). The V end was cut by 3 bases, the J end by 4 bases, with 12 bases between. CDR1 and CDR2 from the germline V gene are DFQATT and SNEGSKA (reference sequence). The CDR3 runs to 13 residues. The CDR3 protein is CSASPDSSYGYTF. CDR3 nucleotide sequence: TGCAGTGCTAGCCCGGACAGCTCCTATGGCTACACCTTC.

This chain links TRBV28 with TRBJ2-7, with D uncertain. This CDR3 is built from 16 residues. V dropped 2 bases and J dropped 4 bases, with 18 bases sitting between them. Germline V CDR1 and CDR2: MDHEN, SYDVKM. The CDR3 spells CASSLPFGPDQYEQYF. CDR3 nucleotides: TGTGCCAGCAGTTTACCCTTTGGCCCCGACCAATACGAGCAGTACTTC.

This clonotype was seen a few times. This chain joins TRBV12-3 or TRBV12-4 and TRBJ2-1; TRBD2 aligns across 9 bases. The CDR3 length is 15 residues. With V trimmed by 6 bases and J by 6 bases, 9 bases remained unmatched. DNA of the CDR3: TGTGCCAGCAGCGGCCGAGCGGGAGGCGCCAATGAGCAGTTCTTC. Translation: CASSGRAGGANEQFF.

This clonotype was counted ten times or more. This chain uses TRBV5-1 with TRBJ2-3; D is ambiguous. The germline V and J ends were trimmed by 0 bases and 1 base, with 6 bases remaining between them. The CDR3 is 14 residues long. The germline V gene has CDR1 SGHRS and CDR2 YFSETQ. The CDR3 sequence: CASSLVIGTDTQYF. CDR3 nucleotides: TGCGCCAGCAGCTTGGTTATCGGCACAGATACGCAGTATTTT.

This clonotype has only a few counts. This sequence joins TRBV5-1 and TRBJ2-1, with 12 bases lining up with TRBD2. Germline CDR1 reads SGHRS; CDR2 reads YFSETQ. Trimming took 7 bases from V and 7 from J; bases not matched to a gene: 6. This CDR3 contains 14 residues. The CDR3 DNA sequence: TGCGCCAGCGCGCTAGCGGGAGGGCGTAATGAGCAGTTCTTC. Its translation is CASALAGGRNEQFF.

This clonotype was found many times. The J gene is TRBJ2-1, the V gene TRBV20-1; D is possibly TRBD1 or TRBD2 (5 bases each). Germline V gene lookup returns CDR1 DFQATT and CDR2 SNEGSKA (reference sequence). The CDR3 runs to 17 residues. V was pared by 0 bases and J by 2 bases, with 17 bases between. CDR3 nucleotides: TGCAGTGCTAGAGAAACGGGACCTTTCGATCCCTACAATGAGCAGTTCTTC. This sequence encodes CSARETGPFDPYNEQFF.

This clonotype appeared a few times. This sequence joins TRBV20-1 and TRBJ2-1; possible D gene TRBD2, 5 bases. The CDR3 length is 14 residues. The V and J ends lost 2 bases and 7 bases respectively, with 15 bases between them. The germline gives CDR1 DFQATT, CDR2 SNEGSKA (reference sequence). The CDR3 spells CSARIGLRGNEQFF. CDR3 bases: TGCAGTGCTAGAATCGGCCTTCGGGGAAATGAGCAGTTCTTC.

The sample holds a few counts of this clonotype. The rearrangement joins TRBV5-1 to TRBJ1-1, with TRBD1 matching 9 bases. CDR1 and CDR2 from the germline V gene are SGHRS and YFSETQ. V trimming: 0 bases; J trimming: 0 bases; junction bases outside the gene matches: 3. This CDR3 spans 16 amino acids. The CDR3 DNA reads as TGCGCCAGCAGCTTGGGGGACAGGGTTTTGAACACTGAAGCTTTCTTT. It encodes CASSLGDRVLNTEAFF.

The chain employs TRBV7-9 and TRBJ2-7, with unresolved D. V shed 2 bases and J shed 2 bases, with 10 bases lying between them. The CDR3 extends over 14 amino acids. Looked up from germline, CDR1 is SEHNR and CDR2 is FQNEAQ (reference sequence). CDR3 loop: CASSLSYRPYEQYF. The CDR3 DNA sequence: TGTGCCAGCAGCTTAAGCTACAGACCCTACGAGCAGTACTTC.

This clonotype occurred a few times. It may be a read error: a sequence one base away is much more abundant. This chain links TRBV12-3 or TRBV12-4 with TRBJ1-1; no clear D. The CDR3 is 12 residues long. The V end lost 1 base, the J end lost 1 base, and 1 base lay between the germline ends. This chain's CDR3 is CASSLGNTEAFF. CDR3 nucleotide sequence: TGTGCCAGCAGTTTAGGGAACACTGAAGCTTTCTTT.

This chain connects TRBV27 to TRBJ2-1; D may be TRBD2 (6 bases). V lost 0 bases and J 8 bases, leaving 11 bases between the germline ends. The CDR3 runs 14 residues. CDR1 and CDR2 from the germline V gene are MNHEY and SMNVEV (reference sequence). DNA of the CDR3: TGTGCCAGCAGTTTATCTCTGGGCGGGGATGAGCAGTTCTTC. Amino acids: CASSLSLGGDEQFF.

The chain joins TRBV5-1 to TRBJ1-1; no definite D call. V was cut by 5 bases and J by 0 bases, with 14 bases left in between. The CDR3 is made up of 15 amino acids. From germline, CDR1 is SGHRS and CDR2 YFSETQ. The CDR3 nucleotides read TGCGCCAGCAGGCTGGGCTCAGCCATGAACACTGAAGCTTTCTTT. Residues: CASRLGSAMNTEAFF.

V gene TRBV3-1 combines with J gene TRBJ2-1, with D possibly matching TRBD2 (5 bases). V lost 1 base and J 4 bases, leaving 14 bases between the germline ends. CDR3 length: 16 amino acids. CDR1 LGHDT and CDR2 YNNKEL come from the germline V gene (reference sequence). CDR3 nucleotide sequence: TGTGCCAGCAGCCAAGTTCTAGCTGGTCTTTACAATGAGCAGTTCTTC. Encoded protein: CASSQVLAGLYNEQFF.

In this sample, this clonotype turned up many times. The CDR3 bases are TGCAGCGTTGTCGGGACTAGCGACGAGCAGTACTTC. Translating gives CSVVGTSDEQYF. This chain joins TRBV29-1 and TRBJ2-7; 10 bases map to TRBD2. The CDR3 runs to 12 residues. Germline V gene lookup returns CDR1 SQVTM and CDR2 ANQGSEA. With V trimmed by 4 bases and J by 5 bases, 2 bases remained unmatched.

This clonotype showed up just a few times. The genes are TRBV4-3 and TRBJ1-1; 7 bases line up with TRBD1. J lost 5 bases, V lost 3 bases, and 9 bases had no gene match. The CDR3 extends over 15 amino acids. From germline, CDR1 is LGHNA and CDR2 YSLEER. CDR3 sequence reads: CASSQRVQGSTEAFF. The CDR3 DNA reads TGCGCCAGCAGCCAGCGTGTACAGGGGAGTACTGAAGCTTTCTTT.

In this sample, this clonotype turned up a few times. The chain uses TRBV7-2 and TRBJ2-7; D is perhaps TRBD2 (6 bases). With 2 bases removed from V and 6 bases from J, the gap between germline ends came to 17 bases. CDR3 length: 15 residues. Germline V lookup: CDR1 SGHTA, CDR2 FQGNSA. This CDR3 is CASSLWGEGSLEQYF. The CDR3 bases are TGTGCCAGCAGCTTATGGGGGGAAGGGTCCCTCGAGCAGTACTTC.

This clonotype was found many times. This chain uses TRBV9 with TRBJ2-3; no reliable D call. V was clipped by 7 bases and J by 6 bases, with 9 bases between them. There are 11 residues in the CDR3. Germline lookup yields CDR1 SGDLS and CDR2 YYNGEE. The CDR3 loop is CASALADTQYF. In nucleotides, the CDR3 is TGTGCCAGCGCCCTCGCCGATACGCAGTATTTT.

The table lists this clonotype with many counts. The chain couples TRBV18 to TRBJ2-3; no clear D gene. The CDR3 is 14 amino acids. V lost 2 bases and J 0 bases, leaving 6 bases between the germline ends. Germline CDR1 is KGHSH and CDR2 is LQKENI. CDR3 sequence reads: CASSPSYSTDTQYF. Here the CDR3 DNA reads TGTGCCAGCTCACCATCCTACAGCACAGATACGCAGTATTTT.

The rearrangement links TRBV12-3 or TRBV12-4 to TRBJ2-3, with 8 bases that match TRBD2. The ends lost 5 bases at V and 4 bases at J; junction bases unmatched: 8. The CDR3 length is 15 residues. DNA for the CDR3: TGTGCCAGCAGTAGCCAGCACGGGGGGGCAGATACGCAGTATTTT. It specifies CASSSQHGGADTQYF.

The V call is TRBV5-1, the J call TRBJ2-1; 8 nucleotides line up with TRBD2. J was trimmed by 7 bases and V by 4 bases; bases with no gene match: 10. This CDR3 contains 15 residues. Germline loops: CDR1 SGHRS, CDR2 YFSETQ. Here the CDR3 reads CASSRTSGQGNEQFF. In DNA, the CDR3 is TGCGCCAGCAGCCGTACTAGCGGTCAAGGGAATGAGCAGTTCTTC.

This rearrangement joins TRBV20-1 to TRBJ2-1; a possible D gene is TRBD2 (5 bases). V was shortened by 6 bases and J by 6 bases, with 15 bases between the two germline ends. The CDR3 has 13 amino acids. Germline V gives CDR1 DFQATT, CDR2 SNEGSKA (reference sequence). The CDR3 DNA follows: TGCAGTGCCCTCCTACCTAGCCGCAATGAGCAGTTCTTC. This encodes CSALLPSRNEQFF.

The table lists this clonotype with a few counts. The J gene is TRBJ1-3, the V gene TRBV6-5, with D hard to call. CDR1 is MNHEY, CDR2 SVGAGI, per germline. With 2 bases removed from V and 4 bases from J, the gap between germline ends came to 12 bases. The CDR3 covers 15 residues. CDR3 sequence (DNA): TGTGCCAGCAGTTACACACACGGGTCCGGAAACACCATATATTTT. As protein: CASSYTHGSGNTIYF.

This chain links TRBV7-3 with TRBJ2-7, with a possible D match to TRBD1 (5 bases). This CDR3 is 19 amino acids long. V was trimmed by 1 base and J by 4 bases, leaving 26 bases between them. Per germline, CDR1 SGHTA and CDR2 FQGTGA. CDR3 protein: CASSLIPRPCGQGTYEQYF. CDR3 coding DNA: TGTGCCAGCAGCTTAATTCCGCGACCTTGTGGGCAGGGAACTTACGAGCAGTACTTC.

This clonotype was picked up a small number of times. The DNA for the CDR3 is TGTGCCAGCAGTCCAACAAAGGGGGGGCTCCAAGAGACCCAGTACTTC. Its protein product is CASSPTKGGLQETQYF. The chain couples TRBV12-3 or TRBV12-4 to TRBJ2-5; D perhaps matches TRBD2 (7 bases). The CDR3 covers 16 residues. Trimming cost V 5 bases and J 1 base, with 17 bases left between them.

The CDR3 DNA sequence: TGCGCCAGCAGCACGACTAGCGGGAGTACTAATGAGCAGTTCTTC. Translating gives CASSTTSGSTNEQFF. This chain links TRBV5-1 with TRBJ2-1, with 12 nucleotides matching TRBD2. Germline loops: CDR1 SGHRS, CDR2 YFSETQ. V lost 4 bases, J lost 7 bases, and 6 bases stayed unmatched. This CDR3 is built from 15 residues.

As DNA, the CDR3 is TGCAGTGCTAGAGCCGGGACAGGGTCATACGAGCAGTACTTC. This encodes CSARAGTGSYEQYF. The chain is built from TRBV20-1 and TRBJ2-7; 9 bases line up with TRBD1. The CDR3 runs 14 residues. Unmatched junction bases numbered 5, after V lost 1 base and J lost 4 bases. Germline-derived CDR1 and CDR2 are DFQATT and SNEGSKA (reference sequence).

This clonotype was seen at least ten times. CDR3 bases: TGCAGTGCAATGGACAGGGGTGGCTATGGCTACACCTTC. This codes for CSAMDRGGYGYTF. The chain uses TRBV20-1 and TRBJ1-2; 9 positions match TRBD1. The junction had 6 bases not matched to a gene; V was cut back by 6 bases and J by 4 bases. The CDR3 totals 13 residues. The germline CDR1 and CDR2 sequences are DFQATT and SNEGSKA (reference sequence).